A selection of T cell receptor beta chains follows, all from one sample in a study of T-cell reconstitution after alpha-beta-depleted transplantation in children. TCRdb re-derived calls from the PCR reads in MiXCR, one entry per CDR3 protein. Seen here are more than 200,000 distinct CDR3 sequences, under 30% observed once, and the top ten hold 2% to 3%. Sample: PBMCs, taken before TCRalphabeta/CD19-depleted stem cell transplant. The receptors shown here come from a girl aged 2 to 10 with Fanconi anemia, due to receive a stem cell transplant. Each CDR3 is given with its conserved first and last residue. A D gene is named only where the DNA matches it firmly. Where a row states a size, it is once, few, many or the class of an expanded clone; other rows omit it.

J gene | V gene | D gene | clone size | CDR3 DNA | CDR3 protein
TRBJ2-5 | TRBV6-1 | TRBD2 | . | TGTGCCAGCGGGAGGGCTAGCGTGGGTGAGACCCAGTACTTC | CASGRASVGETQYF
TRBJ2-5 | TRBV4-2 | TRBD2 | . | TGTGCCAGCAGCCAAGAGGTGGCTAGCGGGAGATTCCAAGAGACCCAGTACTTC | CASSQEVASGRFQETQYF
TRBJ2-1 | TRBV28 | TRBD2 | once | TGTGCCAGCACCGCACCACTAGCGGGCTTCTACAATGAGCAGTTCTTC | CASTAPLAGFYNEQFF
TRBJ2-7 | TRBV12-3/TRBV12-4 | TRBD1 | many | TGTGCCAGCAGTGCCGGGACAGGGTGGTACGAGCAGTACTTC | CASSAGTGWYEQYF
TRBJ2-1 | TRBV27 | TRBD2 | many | TGTGCCAGCAGCACCTATTTCAGACTAGCGGATGAGCAGTTCTTC | CASSTYFRLADEQFF
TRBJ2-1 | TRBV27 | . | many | TGTGCCAGCAGTTTGAGACGGGGTAATAACTACAATGAGCAGTTCTTC | CASSLRRGNNYNEQFF
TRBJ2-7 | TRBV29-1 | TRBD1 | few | TGCAGCGTTGACGGCGACAGGGGGCTCGAGCAGTACTTC | CSVDGDRGLEQYF
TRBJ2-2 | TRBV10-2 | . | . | TGCGCCAGCAGTAACCCGCAACAGGGGGGGGAACCCGGGGAGCTGTTTTTT | CASSNPQQGGEPGELFF
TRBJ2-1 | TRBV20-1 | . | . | TGCAGTGCCGTCTATCGTGGGCCCGCAATCGGTGAGCAGTTCTTC | CSAVYRGPAIGEQFF
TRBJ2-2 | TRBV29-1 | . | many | TGCAGCGCCCTACGACAGAACACCGGGGAGCTGTTTTTT | CSALRQNTGELFF
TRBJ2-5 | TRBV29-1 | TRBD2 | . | TGCAGCGTTTGGAAAAAAGCGGGAGCAGAGACCCAGTACTTC | CSVWKKAGAETQYF
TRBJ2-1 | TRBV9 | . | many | TGTGCCAGCAGCGCCGACTTTCAACAGTTCTTC | CASSADFQQFF
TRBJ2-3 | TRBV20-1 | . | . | TGCAGTGCTAGAGACCCCCGCGGAGGAGATTTTGGTACGCAGTATTTT | CSARDPRGGDFGTQYF
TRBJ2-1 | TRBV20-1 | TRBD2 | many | TGCAGTGCGACTAATAGCGGGAGGGGCAATGAGCAGTTCTTC | CSATNSGRGNEQFF
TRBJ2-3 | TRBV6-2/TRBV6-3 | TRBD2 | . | TGTGCCAGCAGTTTATGGACTAGCGCGGGAGGAAATACGCAGTATTTT | CASSLWTSAGGNTQYF
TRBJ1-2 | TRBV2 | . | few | TGTGCCAGCAGTCGAGGGACCGACTATGGCTACACCTTC | CASSRGTDYGYTF
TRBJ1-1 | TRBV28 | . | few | TGTGCCAGCAGTCTAAACAGGGTTGCGGGCACTGAAGCTTTCTTT | CASSLNRVAGTEAFF
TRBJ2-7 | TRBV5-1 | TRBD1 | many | TGCGCCAGCAGCTTCGACAGGGACGAGCAGTACTTC | CASSFDRDEQYF
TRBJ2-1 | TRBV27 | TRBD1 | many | TGTGCCAGCAGTGGACCGGGACAGGGTGGCAATGAGCAGTTCTTC | CASSGPGQGGNEQFF
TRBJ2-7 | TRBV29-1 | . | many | TGCAGCGTTGTGCAGCAGTTAGACTACGAGCAGTACTTC | CSVVQQLDYEQYF
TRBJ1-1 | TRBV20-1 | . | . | TGCAGTGCCAGCATGGACGATAACACTGAAGCTTTCTTT | CSASMDDNTEAFF
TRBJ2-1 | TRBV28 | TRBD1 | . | TGTGCCAGCACTCCGCCGGACAGGGGGGCGACTGAGCAGTTCTTC | CASTPPDRGATEQFF
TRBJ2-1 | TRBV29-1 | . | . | TGCAGCGTTATGAACAATGAGCAGTTCTTC | CSVMNNEQFF
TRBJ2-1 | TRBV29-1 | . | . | TGCAGCGTTGTCAGGGAATGGGGTGAGCAGTTCTTC | CSVVREWGEQFF
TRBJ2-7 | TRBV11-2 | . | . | TGTGCCAGCAGCTTAGAATGGCTACTATACGAGCAGTACTTC | CASSLEWLLYEQYF
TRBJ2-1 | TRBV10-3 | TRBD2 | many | TGTGCCATCAGCGGGACTAGCGGGGGGTCCTACAATGAGCAGTTCTTC | CAISGTSGGSYNEQFF
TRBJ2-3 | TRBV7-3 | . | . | TGTGCCAGCAGCTTAGAGTTGGGGGCAGATACGCAGTATTTT | CASSLELGADTQYF
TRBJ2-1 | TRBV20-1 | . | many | TGCAGTGCTAGAACCCAAACCTACAATGAGCAGTTCTTC | CSARTQTYNEQFF
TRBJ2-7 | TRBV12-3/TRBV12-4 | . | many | TGTGCCAGCAGTTCGTGGGCAGGGGCCCCCATGGAGCAGTACTTC | CASSSWAGAPMEQYF
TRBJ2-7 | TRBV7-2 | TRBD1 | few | TGTGCCAGCAGCTTCCCGGGACAGTTGCGAGAGCAGTACTTC | CASSFPGQLREQYF
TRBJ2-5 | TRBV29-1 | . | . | TGCAGCGTTGGTAGAGGATTCCAAGAGACCCAGTACTTC | CSVGRGFQETQYF
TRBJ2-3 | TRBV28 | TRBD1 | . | TGTGCCAGCAGCTCCGGGACAGGGGGCGCAGATACGCAGTATTTT | CASSSGTGGADTQYF
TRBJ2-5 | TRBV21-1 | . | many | TGTGCCAGCAGCAAAGCGGGGGTTCCAGAGACCCAGTACTTC | CASSKAGVPETQYF
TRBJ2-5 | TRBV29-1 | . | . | TGCAGCGTTCCAGGCGGGGGCTTACAAGAGACCCAGTACTTC | CSVPGGGLQETQYF
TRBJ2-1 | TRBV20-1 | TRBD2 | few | TGCAGTGCTGGGGAGGGGACGAAGTGGGAGCAGTTCTTC | CSAGEGTKWEQFF
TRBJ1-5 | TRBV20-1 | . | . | TGCAGTGCTAGAGATCCATTCCCCACATACAGAAGCAATCAGCCCCAGCATTTT | CSARDPFPTYRSNQPQHF
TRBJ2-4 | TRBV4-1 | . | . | TGCGCCAGCAGCCAAGGATCGGGACCGGGGAACATTCAGTACTTC | CASSQGSGPGNIQYF
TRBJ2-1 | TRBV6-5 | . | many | TGTGCCAGCAGTTACTCGAAACCGGCGGAGCAGTTCTTC | CASSYSKPAEQFF
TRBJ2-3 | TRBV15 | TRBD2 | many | TGTGCCACCAGCAGAGGAGCGGGGGTTGGCGCAGATACGCAGTATTTT | CATSRGAGVGADTQYF
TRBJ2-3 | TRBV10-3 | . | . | TGTGCCATCAGATCGGTAGGCACAGATACGCAGTATTTT | CAIRSVGTDTQYF
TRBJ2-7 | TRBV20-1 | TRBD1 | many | TGCAGTGCTAGACAGACAGGGGGCGAGGCGAACTTC | CSARQTGGEANF
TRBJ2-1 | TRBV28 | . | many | TGTGCCAGCAGTTTCAGAGCCCAAGGAGGTCATGAGCAGTTCTTC | CASSFRAQGGHEQFF
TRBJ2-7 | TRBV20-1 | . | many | TGCAGTGCTAGGGGGAACTCCTACGAGCAGTACTTC | CSARGNSYEQYF
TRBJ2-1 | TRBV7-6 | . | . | TGTGCCAGCAGCTTAGGGGACGGTCGCTACAATGAGCAGTTCTTC | CASSLGDGRYNEQFF
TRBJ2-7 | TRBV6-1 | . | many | TGTGCCAGCAGCGAAAGGACCTCCTACGAGCAGTACTTC | CASSERTSYEQYF
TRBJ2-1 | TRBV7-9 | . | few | TGTGCCAGCAGCTCCACTCTAGTAACCGAGCAGTTCTTC | CASSSTLVTEQFF
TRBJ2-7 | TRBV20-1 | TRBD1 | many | TGCAGTGCCACCGGGACAGGGTACACCTACGAGCAGTACTTC | CSATGTGYTYEQYF
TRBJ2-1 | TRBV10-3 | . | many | TGTGCCATCAGTGACGGGACTGGCTACAATGAGCAGTTCTTC | CAISDGTGYNEQFF
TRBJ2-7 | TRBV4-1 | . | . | TGCGCCAGCAGCCAAGGGGGGGGCTACTCCTACGAGCAGTACTTC | CASSQGGGYSYEQYF
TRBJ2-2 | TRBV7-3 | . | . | TGTGCCAGCAGCTTAATAGCGACCGGGGAGCTGTTTTTT | CASSLIATGELFF
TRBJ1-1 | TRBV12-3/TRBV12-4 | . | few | TGTGCCAGCAGTTTAATCAGGTGGGACACTGAAGCTTTCTTT | CASSLIRWDTEAFF
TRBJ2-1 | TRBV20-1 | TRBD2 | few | TGCAGTGCTACCCGTCTAGCGGGACGCTACAATGAGCAGTTCTTC | CSATRLAGRYNEQFF
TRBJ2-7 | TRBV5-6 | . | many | TGTGCCAGCAGCTTCACAGGGCCCTACGAGCAGTACTTC | CASSFTGPYEQYF
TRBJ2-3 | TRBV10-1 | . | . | TGCGCCAGCAGTGAGTCTGTCGGGGGAGTGACCACAGATACGCAGTATTTT | CASSESVGGVTTDTQYF
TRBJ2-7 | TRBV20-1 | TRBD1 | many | TGCAGTGCTAGAGATGGACAGGGCTACGAGCAGTACTTC | CSARDGQGYEQYF
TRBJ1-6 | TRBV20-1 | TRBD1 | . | TGCAGTGCTAGAGATCCCAAGACAGGGGGTTTGTATAATTCACCCCTCCACTTT | CSARDPKTGGLYNSPLHF
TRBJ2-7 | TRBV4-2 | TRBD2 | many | TGTGCCAGCACCAGAACTAGCGGGGGTGCCTACGAGCAGTACTTC | CASTRTSGGAYEQYF
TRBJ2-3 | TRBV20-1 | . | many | TGCAGTGCTAGAGAGTCTAGCTTGGATACGCAGTATTTT | CSARESSLDTQYF